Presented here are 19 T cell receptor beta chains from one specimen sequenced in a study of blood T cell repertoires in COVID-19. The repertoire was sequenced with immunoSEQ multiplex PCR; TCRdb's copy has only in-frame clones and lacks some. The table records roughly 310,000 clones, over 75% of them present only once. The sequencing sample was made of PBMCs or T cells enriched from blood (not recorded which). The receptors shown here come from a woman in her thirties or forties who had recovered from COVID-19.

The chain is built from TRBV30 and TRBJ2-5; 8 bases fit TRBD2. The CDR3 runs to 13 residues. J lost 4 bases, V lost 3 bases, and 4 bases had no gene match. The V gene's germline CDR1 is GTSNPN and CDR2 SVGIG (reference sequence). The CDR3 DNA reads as TGTGCCTGGAGCGGGAGGGCCTTAGAGACCCAGTACTTC. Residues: CAWSGRALETQYF. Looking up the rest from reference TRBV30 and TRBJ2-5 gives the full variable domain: SQTIHQWPATLVQPVGSPLSLECTVEGTSNPNLYWYRQAAGRGLQLLFYSVGIGQISSEVPQNLSASRPQDRQFILSSKKLLLSDSGFYLCAWSGRALETQYFGPGTRLLVL.

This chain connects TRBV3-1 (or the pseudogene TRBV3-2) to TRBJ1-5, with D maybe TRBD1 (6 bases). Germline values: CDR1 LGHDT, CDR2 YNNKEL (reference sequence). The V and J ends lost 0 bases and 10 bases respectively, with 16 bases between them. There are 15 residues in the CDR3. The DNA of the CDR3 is TGTGCCAGCAGCCAAGAAGGGACAAGCACCGGCCCCCAGCATTTT. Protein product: CASSQEGTSTGPQHF.

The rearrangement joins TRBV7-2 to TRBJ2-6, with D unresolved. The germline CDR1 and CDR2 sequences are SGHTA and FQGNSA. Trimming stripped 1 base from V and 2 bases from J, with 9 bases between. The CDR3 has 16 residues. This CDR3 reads CASSLVVRAGANVLTF. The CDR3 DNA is TGTGCCAGCAGCTTAGTAGTCCGGGCTGGGGCCAACGTCCTGACTTTC.

CDR3 sequence reads: CSVGRLAESTDTQYF. Here the CDR3 DNA reads TGCAGCGTTGGACGGCTAGCGGAGAGCACAGATACGCAGTATTTT. The chain is built from TRBV29-1 and TRBJ2-3; 7 nucleotides align to TRBD2. Germline V gene lookup returns CDR1 SQVTM and CDR2 ANQGSEA. This CDR3 comprises 15 residues. With V trimmed by 4 bases and J by 0 bases, 7 bases remained unmatched.

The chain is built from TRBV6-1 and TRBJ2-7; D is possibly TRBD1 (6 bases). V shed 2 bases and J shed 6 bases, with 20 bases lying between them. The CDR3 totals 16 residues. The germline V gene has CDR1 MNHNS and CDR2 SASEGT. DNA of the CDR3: TGTGCCAGCAGTGAACCTGGATCAACAGGGTTGTTCGAGCAGTACTTC. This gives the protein CASSEPGSTGLFEQYF.

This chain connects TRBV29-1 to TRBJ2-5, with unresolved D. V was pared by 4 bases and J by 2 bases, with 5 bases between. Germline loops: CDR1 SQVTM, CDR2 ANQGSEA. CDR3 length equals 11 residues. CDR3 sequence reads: CSVVPQETQYF. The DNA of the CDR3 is TGCAGCGTTGTCCCTCAAGAGACCCAGTACTTC.

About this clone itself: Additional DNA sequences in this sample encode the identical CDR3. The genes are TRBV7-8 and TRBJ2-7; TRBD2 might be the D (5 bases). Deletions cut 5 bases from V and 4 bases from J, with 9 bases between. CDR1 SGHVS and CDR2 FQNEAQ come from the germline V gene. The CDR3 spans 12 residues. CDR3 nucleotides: TGTGCCAGCAGCCCCTCGGGATACGAGCAGTACTTC. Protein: CASSPSGYEQYF.

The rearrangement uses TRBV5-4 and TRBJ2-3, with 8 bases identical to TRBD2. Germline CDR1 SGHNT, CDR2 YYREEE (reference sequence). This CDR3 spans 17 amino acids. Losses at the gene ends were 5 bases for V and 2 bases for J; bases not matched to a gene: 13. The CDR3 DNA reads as TGTGCCAGCAGTCCCGGGGGTAGCGGGACGTTCACAGATACGCAGTATTTT. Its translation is CASSPGGSGTFTDTQYF. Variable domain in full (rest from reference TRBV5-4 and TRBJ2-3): ETGVTQSPTHLIKTRGQQVTLRCSSQSGHNTVSWYQQALGQGPQFIFQYYREEENGRGNFPPRFSGLQFPNYSSELNVNALELDDSALYLCASSPGGSGTFTDTQYFGPGTRLTVL.

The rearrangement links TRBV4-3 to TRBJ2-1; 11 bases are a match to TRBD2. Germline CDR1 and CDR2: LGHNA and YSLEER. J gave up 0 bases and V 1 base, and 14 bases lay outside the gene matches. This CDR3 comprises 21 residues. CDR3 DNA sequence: TGCGCCAGCAGCCAAGTCGGACTAGCGGGCCTGCACCCGAGCTCCTACAATGAGCAGTTCTTC. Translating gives CASSQVGLAGLHPSSYNEQFF.

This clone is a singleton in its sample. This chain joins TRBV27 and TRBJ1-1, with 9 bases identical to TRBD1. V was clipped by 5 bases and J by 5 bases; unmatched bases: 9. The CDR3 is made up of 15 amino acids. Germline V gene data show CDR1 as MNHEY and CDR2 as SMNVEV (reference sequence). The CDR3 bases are TGTGCCAGCAGTCTAAGGACAGGGGCCGAGACTGAAGCTTTCTTT. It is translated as CASSLRTGAETEAFF.

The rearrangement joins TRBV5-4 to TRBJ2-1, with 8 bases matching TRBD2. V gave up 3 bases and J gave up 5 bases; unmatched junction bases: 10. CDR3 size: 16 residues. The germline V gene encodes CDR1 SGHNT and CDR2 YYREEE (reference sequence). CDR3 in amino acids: CASSSPNSGVNNEQFF. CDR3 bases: TGTGCCAGCAGCTCGCCTAATAGCGGGGTAAACAATGAGCAGTTCTTC.

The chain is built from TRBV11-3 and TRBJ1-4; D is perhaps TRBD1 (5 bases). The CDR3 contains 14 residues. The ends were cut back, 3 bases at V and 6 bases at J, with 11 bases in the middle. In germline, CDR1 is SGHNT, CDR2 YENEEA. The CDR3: CASSFTGVDEKLFF. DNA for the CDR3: TGTGCCAGCAGCTTTACGGGGGTGGATGAAAAACTGTTTTTT.

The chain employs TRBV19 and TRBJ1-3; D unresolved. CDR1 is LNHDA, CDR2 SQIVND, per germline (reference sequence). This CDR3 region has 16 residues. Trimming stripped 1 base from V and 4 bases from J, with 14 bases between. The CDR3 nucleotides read TGTGCCAGTAGTATAGGATATTCGTCACTAGGAAACACCATATATTTT. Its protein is CASSIGYSSLGNTIYF.

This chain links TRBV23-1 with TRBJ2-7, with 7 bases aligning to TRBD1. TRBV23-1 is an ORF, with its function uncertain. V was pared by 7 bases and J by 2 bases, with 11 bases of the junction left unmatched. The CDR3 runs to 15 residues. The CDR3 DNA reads TGCGCCAGCACGTATCGACAGGGTCGCGCCTACGAGCAGTACTTC. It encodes CASTYRQGRAYEQYF.

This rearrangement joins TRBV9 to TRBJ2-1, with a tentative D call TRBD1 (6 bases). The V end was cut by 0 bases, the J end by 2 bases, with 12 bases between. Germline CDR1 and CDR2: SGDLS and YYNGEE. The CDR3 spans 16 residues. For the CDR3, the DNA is TGTGCCAGCAGCGTAGTAGGGGGTAATACCTACAATGAGCAGTTCTTC. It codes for CASSVVGGNTYNEQFF.

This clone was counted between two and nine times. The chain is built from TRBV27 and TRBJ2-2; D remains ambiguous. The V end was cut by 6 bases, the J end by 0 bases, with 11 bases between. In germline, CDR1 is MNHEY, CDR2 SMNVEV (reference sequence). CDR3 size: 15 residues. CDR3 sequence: CASSPVHTNTGELFF. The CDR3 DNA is TGTGCCAGCAGCCCTGTACACACGAACACCGGGGAGCTGTTTTTT.

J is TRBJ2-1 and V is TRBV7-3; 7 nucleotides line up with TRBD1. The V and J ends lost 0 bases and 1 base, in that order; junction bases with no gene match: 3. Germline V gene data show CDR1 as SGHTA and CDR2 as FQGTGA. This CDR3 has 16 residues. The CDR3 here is CASSLTGGFSYNEQFF. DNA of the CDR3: TGTGCCAGCAGCTTAACAGGGGGCTTTTCCTACAATGAGCAGTTCTTC.

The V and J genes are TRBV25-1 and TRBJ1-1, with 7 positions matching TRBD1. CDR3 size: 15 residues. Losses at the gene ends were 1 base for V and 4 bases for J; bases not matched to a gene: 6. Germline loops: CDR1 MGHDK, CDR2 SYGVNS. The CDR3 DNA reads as TGTGCCAGCAGTGAATTAGGGGGCCGAAGCACTGAAGCTTTCTTT. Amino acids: CASSELGGRSTEAFF.

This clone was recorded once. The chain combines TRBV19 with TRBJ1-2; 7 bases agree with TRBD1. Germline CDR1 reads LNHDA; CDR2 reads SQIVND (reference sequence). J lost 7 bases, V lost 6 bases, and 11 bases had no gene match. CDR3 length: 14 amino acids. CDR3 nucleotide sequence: TGTGCCAGTAGAACCGCCGGACAGGCAGGTGGCTACACCTTC. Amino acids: CASRTAGQAGGYTF.